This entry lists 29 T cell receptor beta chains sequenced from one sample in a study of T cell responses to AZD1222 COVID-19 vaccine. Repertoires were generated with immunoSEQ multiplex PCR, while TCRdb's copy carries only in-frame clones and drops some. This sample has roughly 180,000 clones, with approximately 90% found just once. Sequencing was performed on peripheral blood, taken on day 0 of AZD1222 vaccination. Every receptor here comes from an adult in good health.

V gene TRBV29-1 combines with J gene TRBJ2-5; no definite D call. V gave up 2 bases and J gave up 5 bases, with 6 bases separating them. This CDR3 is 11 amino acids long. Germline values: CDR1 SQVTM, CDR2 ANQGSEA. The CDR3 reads CSVERLETQYF. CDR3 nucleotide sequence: TGCAGCGTTGAACGGCTCGAGACCCAGTACTTC.

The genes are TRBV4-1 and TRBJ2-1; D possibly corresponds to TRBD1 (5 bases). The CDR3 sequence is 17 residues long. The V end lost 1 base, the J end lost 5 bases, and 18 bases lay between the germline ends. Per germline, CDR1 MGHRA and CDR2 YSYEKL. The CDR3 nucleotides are TGCGCCAGCAGCCAAGGGTTAGGGGTCGGCAGGGACAATGAGCAGTTCTTC. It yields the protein CASSQGLGVGRDNEQFF.

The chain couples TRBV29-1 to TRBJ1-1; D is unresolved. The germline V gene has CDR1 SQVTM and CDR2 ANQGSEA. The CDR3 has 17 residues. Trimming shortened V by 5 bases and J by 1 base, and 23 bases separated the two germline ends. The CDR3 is CSVLPTLALRRNTEAFF. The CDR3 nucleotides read TGCAGCGTTCTTCCGACGCTGGCTCTTCGGCGGAACACTGAAGCTTTCTTT.

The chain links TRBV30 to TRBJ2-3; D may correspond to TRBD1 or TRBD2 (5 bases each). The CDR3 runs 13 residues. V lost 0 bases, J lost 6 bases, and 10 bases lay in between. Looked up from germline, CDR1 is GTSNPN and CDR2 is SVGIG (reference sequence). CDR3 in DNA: TGTGCCTGGAGTGTACTCGAGGGGGATACGCAGTATTTT. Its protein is CAWSVLEGDTQYF.

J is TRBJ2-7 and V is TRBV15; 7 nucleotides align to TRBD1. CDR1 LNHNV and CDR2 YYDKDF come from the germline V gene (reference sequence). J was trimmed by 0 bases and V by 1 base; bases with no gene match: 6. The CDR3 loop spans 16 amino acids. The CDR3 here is CATSRAGGSSSYEQYV. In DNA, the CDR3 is TGTGCCACCAGCAGAGCAGGGGGTTCGAGCTCCTACGAGCAGTACGTC.

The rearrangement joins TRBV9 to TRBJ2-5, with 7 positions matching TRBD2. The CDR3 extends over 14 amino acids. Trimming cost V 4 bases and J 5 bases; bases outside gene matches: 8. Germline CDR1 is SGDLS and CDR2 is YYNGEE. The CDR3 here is CASSSGRGGETQYF. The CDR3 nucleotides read TGTGCCAGCAGCTCGGGGAGGGGTGGTGAGACCCAGTACTTC.

CDR3 protein: CASQGGLTYNEQFF. CDR3 coding DNA: TGTGCCAGCCAGGGGGGGCTAACCTACAATGAGCAGTTCTTC. The rearrangement uses TRBV19 and TRBJ2-1; D possibly uses TRBD1 or TRBD2 (7 bases each). The germline gives CDR1 LNHDA, CDR2 SQIVND (reference sequence). Trimming took 9 bases from V and 2 from J, leaving 14 bases between them. The CDR3 loop spans 14 amino acids.

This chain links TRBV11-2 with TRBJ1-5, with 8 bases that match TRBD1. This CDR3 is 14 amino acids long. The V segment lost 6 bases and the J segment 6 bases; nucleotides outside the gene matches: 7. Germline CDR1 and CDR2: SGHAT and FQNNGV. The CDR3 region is CASSHGQGTQPQHF. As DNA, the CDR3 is TGTGCCAGCAGTCACGGACAGGGTACTCAGCCCCAGCATTTT.

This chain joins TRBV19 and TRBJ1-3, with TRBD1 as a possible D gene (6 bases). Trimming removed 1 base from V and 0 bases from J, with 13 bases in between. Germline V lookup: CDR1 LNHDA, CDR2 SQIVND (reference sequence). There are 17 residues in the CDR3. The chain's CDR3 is CASSIASQGASGNTIYF. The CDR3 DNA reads TGTGCCAGTAGTATAGCATCACAGGGAGCCTCTGGAAACACCATATATTTT.

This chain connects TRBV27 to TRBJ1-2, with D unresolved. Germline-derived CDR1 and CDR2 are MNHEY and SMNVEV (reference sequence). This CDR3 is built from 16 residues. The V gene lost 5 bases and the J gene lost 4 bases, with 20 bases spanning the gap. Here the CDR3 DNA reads TGTGCCAGCAGTCCATCCCGGGGAGTTTTCGCCTATGGCTACACCTTC. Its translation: CASSPSRGVFAYGYTF.

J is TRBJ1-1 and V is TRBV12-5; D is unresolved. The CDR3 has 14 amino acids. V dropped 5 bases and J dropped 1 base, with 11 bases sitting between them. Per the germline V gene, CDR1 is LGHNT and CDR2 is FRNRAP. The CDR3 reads CASGRSAANTEAFF. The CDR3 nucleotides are TGTGCTAGTGGTCGCAGTGCCGCGAACACTGAAGCTTTCTTT.

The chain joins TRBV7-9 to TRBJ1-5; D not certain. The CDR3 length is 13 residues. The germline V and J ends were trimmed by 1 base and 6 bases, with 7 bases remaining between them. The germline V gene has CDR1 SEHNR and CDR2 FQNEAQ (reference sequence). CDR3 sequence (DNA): TGTGCCAGCAGCTTAGTCGACCCTCAGCCCCAGCATTTT. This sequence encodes CASSLVDPQPQHF.

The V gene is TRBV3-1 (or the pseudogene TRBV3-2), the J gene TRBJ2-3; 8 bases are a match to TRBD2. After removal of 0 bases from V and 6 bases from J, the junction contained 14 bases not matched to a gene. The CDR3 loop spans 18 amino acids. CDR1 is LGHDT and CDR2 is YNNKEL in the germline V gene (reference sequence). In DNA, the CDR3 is TGTGCCAGCAGCCAAGATTCGTTTTTTAGCGGGGTAACGGATACGCAGTATTTT. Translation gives CASSQDSFFSGVTDTQYF.

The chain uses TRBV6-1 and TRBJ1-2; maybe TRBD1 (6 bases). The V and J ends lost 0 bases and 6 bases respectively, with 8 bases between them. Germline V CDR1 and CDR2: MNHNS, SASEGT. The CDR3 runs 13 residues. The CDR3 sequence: CASSEAAGDGYTF. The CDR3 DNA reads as TGTGCCAGCAGTGAAGCGGCAGGGGATGGCTACACCTTC.

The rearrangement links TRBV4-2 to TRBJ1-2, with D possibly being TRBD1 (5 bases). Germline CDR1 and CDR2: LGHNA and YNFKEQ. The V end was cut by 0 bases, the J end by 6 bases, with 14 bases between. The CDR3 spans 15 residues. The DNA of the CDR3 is TGTGCCAGCAGCCAAGAGCGATCAGGGATAAATGGCTACACCTTC. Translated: CASSQERSGINGYTF.

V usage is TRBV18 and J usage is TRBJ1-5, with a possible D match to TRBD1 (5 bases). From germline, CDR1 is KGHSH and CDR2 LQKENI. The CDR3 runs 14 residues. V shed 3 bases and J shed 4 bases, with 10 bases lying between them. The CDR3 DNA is TGTGCCAGCTCACCTAGACCAGGGAATCAGCCCCAGCATTTT. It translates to CASSPRPGNQPQHF.

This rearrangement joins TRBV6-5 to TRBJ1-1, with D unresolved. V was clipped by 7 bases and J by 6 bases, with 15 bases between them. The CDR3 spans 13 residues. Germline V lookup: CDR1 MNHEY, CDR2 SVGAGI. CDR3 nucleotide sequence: TGTGCCAGCACCCCTACGATTCGGGCTGAAGCTTTCTTT. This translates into CASTPTIRAEAFF.

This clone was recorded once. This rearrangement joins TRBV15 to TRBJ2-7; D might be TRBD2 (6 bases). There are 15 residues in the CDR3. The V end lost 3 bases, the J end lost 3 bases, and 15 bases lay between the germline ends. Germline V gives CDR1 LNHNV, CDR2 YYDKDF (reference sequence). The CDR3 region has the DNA TGTGCCACCAGCAGTGATACTAGCCGACTCTACGAGCAGTACGTC. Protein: CATSSDTSRLYEQYV.

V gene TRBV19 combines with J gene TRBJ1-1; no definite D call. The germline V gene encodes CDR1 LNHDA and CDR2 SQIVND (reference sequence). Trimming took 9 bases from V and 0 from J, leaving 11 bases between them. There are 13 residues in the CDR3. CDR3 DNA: TGTGCCAGCCAATACGGGATGAACACTGAAGCTTTCTTT. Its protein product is CASQYGMNTEAFF.

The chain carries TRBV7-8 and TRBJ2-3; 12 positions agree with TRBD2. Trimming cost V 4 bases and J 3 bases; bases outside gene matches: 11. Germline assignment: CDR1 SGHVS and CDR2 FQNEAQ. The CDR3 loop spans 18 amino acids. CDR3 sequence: CASSSTVLAGGGTDTQYF. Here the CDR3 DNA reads TGTGCCAGCAGCTCGACAGTACTAGCGGGGGGCGGAACAGATACGCAGTATTTT.

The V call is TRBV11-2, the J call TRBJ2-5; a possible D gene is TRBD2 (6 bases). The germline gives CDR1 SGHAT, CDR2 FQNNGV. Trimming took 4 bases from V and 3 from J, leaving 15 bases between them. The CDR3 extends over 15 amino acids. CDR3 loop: CASSSRGLIKETQYF. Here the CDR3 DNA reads TGTGCCAGCAGCTCACGGGGACTTATAAAAGAGACCCAGTACTTC.

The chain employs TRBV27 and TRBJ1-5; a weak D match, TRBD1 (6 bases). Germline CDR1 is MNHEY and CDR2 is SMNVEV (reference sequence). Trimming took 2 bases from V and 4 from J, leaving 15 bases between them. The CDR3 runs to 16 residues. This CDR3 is CASSLGAGATNQPQHF. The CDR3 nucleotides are TGTGCCAGCAGTTTAGGGGCAGGGGCGACAAATCAGCCCCAGCATTTT.

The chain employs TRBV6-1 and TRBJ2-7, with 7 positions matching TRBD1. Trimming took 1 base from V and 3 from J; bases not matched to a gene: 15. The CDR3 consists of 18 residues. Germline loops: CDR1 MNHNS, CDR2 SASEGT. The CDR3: CASSEGTGTEADLYEQYV. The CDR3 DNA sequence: TGTGCCAGCAGTGAAGGGACCGGGACAGAGGCGGACCTCTACGAGCAGTACGTC.

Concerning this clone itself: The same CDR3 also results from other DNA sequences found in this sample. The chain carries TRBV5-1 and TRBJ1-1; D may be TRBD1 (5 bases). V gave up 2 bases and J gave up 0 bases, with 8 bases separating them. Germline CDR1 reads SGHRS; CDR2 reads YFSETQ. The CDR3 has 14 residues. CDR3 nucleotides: TGCGCCAGCAGCTTTTCAGGGATGAACACTGAAGCTTTCTTT. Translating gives CASSFSGMNTEAFF.

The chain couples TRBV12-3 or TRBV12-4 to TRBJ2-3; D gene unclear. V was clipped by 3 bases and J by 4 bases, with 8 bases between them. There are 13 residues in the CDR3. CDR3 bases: TGTGCCAGCAGTTTCCCGAGAGCAGATACGCAGTATTTT. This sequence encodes CASSFPRADTQYF.

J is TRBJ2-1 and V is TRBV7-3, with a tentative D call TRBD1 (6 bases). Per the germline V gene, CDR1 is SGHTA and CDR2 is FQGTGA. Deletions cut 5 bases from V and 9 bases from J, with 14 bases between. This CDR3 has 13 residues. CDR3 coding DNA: TGTGCCAGCAGCCCAAGACAGGCAGGTGAGCAGTTCTTC. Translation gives CASSPRQAGEQFF. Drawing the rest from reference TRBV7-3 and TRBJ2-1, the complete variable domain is GAGVSQTPSNKVTEKGKYVELRCDPISGHTALYWYRQSLGQGPEFLIYFQGTGAADDSGLPNDRFFAVRPEGSVSTLKIQRTERGDSAVYLCASSPRQAGEQFFGPGTRLTVL.

CDR3 nucleotides: TGTGCCAGCAGCCCGTTAACAGGGTTCAATACGCAGTATTTT. As protein: CASSPLTGFNTQYF. This chain links TRBV5-6 with TRBJ2-3; TRBD1 is a possible D gene (6 bases). The CDR3 is 14 residues long. The germline gives CDR1 SGHDT, CDR2 YYEEEE. Trimming shortened V by 4 bases and J by 7 bases, and 16 bases separated the two germline ends.

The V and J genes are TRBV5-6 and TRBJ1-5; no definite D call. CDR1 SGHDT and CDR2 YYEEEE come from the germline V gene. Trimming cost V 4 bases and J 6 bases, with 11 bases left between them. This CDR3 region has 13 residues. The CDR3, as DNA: TGTGCCAGCAGCCCGGGAGGCGGTCAGCCCCAGCATTTT. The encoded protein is CASSPGGGQPQHF. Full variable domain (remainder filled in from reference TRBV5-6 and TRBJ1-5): DAGVTQSPTHLIKTRGQQVTLRCSPKSGHDTVSWYQQALGQGPQFIFQYYEEEERQRGNFPDRFSGHQFPNYSSELNVNALLLGDSALYLCASSPGGGQPQHFGDGTRLSIL.

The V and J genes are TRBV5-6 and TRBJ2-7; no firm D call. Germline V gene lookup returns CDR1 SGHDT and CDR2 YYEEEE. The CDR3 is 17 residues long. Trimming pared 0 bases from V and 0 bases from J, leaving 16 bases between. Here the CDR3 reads CASSLATKKIYSYEQYV. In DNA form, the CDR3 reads TGTGCCAGCAGCTTGGCGACGAAGAAAATATACTCCTACGAGCAGTACGTC.